A single sample is the source of the 29 T cell receptor beta chains below, sequenced in a study of blood T cell repertoires in COVID-19. Only in-frame clones appear in the TCRdb table, and some are missing; sequencing was by immunoSEQ multiplex PCR. The sample has approximately 170,000 clones, around 85% seen once. Input material: peripheral blood. The receptor source for this set is a man older than 75 with COVID-19, enrolled during active disease.

This chain uses TRBV3-1 (or the pseudogene TRBV3-2) with TRBJ2-1; perhaps TRBD2 as D (5 bases). V lost 3 bases to trimming and J lost 9 bases, with 12 bases between them. The CDR3 contains 13 residues. Germline V gene sequence: CDR1 LGHDT, CDR2 YNNKEL (reference sequence). The CDR3 loop reads CASSQPVATEQFF. The CDR3 DNA is TGTGCCAGCAGCCAGCCTGTAGCGACTGAGCAGTTCTTC.

The chain is built from TRBV9 and TRBJ1-4; the D gene is possibly TRBD1 (6 bases). V lost 3 bases and J lost 0, with 12 bases in between. CDR1 SGDLS and CDR2 YYNGEE come from the germline V gene. This CDR3 comprises 16 residues. In DNA form, the CDR3 reads TGTGCCAGCAGCGCGGGACACAGGGCAACTAATGAAAAACTGTTTTTT. This gives the protein CASSAGHRATNEKLFF.

The chain has TRBV6-1 and TRBJ1-4; 7 bases are a match to TRBD1. The CDR3 covers 15 residues. The V segment lost 3 bases and the J segment 5 bases; nucleotides outside the gene matches: 6. Germline lookup yields CDR1 MNHNS and CDR2 SASEGT. CDR3 nucleotide sequence: TGTGCCAGCAGTGAGCCGGGACAGCAAAATGAAAAACTGTTTTTT. Its protein is CASSEPGQQNEKLFF.

This clone was seen more than once but under ten times. V usage is TRBV6-6 and J usage is TRBJ2-7; D unresolved. The germline gives CDR1 MNHNY, CDR2 SVGAGI (reference sequence). Deletions cut 5 bases from V and 3 bases from J, with 29 bases between. This CDR3 has 19 amino acids. The CDR3 region has the DNA TGTGCCAGCAGTCGAGGCTTGACTCGTACCGACGGCAGTTTCTACGAGCAGTACTTC. This codes for CASSRGLTRTDGSFYEQYF.

The chain carries TRBV18 and TRBJ1-1; D gene ambiguous. The V end lost 0 bases, the J end lost 0 bases, and 8 bases lay between the germline ends. The CDR3 totals 15 residues. From germline, CDR1 is KGHSH and CDR2 LQKENI. The CDR3 protein is CASSPPAALNTEAFF. The DNA for the CDR3 is TGTGCCAGCTCACCACCGGCGGCTCTGAACACTGAAGCTTTCTTT.

V usage is TRBV6-2 or TRBV6-3 and J usage is TRBJ2-5; 10 positions match TRBD2. V shed 5 bases, J shed 4 bases, and the junction held 1 base outside the gene matches. Germline lookup yields CDR1 MNHEY and CDR2 SVGEGT. The CDR3 runs 13 residues. The DNA of the CDR3 is TGTGCCAGCAGTCGACTAGCGGGAGAGACCCAGTACTTC. Encoded protein: CASSRLAGETQYF.

The V and J genes are TRBV15 and TRBJ1-4, with D hard to call. Trimming cost V 1 base and J 7 bases, with 13 bases left between them. From germline, CDR1 is LNHNV and CDR2 YYDKDF (reference sequence). The CDR3 runs 15 residues. CDR3 region: CATSRVSGRGEKLFF. The CDR3, as DNA: TGTGCCACCAGCAGAGTTAGTGGGCGGGGTGAAAAACTGTTTTTT.

This chain uses TRBV5-1 with TRBJ2-1, with D possibly being TRBD2 (5 bases). The CDR3 has 13 residues. V lost 2 bases to trimming and J lost 4 bases, with 7 bases between them. Germline V lookup: CDR1 SGHRS, CDR2 YFSETQ. The DNA of the CDR3 is TGCGCCAGCAGCTTACTAGATTACAATGAGCAGTTCTTC. Translating it yields CASSLLDYNEQFF.

The chain combines TRBV4-1 with TRBJ2-5, with D possibly TRBD2 on 5 matching bases. Germline loops: CDR1 MGHRA, CDR2 YSYEKL. The CDR3 has 15 amino acids. Between the trimmed V and J ends, which lost 1 base and 2 bases, there was a span of 11 bases. The DNA of the CDR3 is TGCGCCAGCAGCCAAGGGACTTCACCGCAAGAGACCCAGTACTTC. Translated, it gives CASSQGTSPQETQYF.

CDR3 nucleotides: TGTGCCAGCAGCCCTGGAGGGGCGGCGGCCCAAGAGACCCAGTACTTC. Protein sequence: CASSPGGAAAQETQYF. V usage is TRBV5-6 and J usage is TRBJ2-5; D is possibly TRBD2 (6 bases). Germline V lookup: CDR1 SGHDT, CDR2 YYEEEE. V lost 4 bases and J lost 1, with 17 bases in between. The CDR3 totals 16 residues. Variable domain in full (rest from reference TRBV5-6 and TRBJ2-5): DAGVTQSPTHLIKTRGQQVTLRCSPKSGHDTVSWYQQALGQGPQFIFQYYEEEERQRGNFPDRFSGHQFPNYSSELNVNALLLGDSALYLCASSPGGAAAQETQYFGPGTRLLVL.

The chain uses TRBV6-2 or TRBV6-3 and TRBJ2-3; 16 bases map to TRBD2. Per the germline V gene, CDR1 is MNHEY and CDR2 is SVGEGT. The J segment lost 4 bases and the V segment lost 4 bases, leaving 8 bases of the junction unmatched. This CDR3 has 18 residues. In DNA form, the CDR3 reads TGTGCCAGCAGTTCCGCCGGGACTAGCGGGGGGGCCGCAGATACGCAGTATTTT. It translates to CASSSAGTSGGAADTQYF.

The chain joins TRBV5-1 to TRBJ1-4; D ambiguous. Germline CDR1 reads SGHRS; CDR2 reads YFSETQ. The CDR3 runs to 15 residues. V was clipped by 4 bases and J by 4 bases, with 14 bases between them. The CDR3 here is CASSNMGRVNEKLFF. In DNA, the CDR3 is TGCGCCAGCAGCAATATGGGGAGGGTTAATGAAAAACTGTTTTTT.

The chain has TRBV6-5 and TRBJ2-2, with 7 bases identical to TRBD1. Germline CDR1 is MNHEY and CDR2 is SVGAGI. V was clipped by 7 bases and J by 1 base; unmatched bases: 3. This CDR3 spans 14 amino acids. For the CDR3, the DNA is TGTGCCAGCACTGGACAGGTGAACACCGGGGAGCTGTTTTTT. Its protein product is CASTGQVNTGELFF.

The chain recombines TRBV19 with TRBJ2-5, with D possibly TRBD2 on 6 matching bases. Germline CDR1 LNHDA, CDR2 SQIVND (reference sequence). There are 13 residues in the CDR3. Trimming shortened V by 10 bases and J by 3 bases, and 15 bases separated the two germline ends. This CDR3 reads CATAGGTKETQYF. CDR3 in DNA: TGTGCCACCGCCGGGGGTACCAAAGAGACCCAGTACTTC.

The chain couples TRBV5-8 to TRBJ2-7; 9 nucleotides agree with TRBD1. This CDR3 has 15 amino acids. Germline CDR1 and CDR2: SGHTS and YDEGEE. V shed 0 bases, J shed 5 bases, and the junction held 6 bases outside the gene matches. The DNA of the CDR3 is TGTGCCAGCAGCTTGGGGACAGGGGTTCGGAACGAGCAGTACTTC. This encodes CASSLGTGVRNEQYF.

This rearrangement joins TRBV28 to TRBJ1-2; TRBD1 agrees at 8 bases. Germline V gene data show CDR1 as MDHEN and CDR2 as SYDVKM. The V and J ends lost 4 bases and 3 bases, in that order; junction bases with no gene match: 4. This CDR3 spans 14 amino acids. CDR3 coding DNA: TGTGCCAGCAGTTCCGGGACAGGAGACTATGGCTACACCTTC. Protein sequence: CASSSGTGDYGYTF.

The rearrangement links TRBV7-9 to TRBJ1-2; the match to TRBD1 covers 9 bases. J lost 8 bases, V lost 6 bases, and 7 bases had no gene match. CDR3 length equals 13 residues. Germline V gene data show CDR1 as SEHNR and CDR2 as FQNEAQ (reference sequence). CDR3 sequence: CASSPGQGQGYTF. The DNA for the CDR3 is TGTGCCAGCAGTCCGGGACAGGGACAAGGCTACACCTTC.

This chain links TRBV5-1 with TRBJ1-3; a weak D match, TRBD1 (6 bases). Trimming removed 0 bases from V and 3 bases from J, with 16 bases in between. Per the germline V gene, CDR1 is SGHRS and CDR2 is YFSETQ. The CDR3 covers 17 residues. In nucleotides, the CDR3 is TGCGCCAGCAGCTTGGGGGACATCGCGAATTTTGGAAACACCATATATTTT. It specifies CASSLGDIANFGNTIYF.

The chain is built from TRBV18 and TRBJ2-5; 10 nucleotides match TRBD2. From germline, CDR1 is KGHSH and CDR2 LQKENI. J lost 1 base, V lost 4 bases, and 3 bases had no gene match. This CDR3 has 15 amino acids. CDR3 sequence: CASSQLAGIQETQYF. The CDR3, as DNA: TGTGCCAGCTCACAACTAGCGGGGATCCAAGAGACCCAGTACTTC.

This chain connects TRBV7-3 to TRBJ1-1; D unresolved. Trimming left V 0 bases short and J 0 bases short, with 8 bases between. The CDR3 sequence is 15 residues long. Per germline, CDR1 SGHTA and CDR2 FQGTGA. The CDR3 sequence is CASSLTSGLNTEAFF. CDR3 sequence (DNA): TGTGCCAGCAGCTTAACGTCCGGGTTGAACACTGAAGCTTTCTTT. Variable domain in full (rest from reference TRBV7-3 and TRBJ1-1): GAGVSQTPSNKVTEKGKYVELRCDPISGHTALYWYRQSLGQGPEFLIYFQGTGAADDSGLPNDRFFAVRPEGSVSTLKIQRTERGDSAVYLCASSLTSGLNTEAFFGQGTRLTVV.

The chain has TRBV27 and TRBJ1-2; possible D gene TRBD1, 6 bases. Trimming left V 5 bases short and J 4 bases short, with 17 bases between. CDR1 is MNHEY and CDR2 is SMNVEV in the germline V gene (reference sequence). The length of the CDR3 is 15 residues. CDR3 in DNA: TGTGCCAGCAGTGCCCTCGGGGGGGCACCCTATGGCTACACCTTC. Its protein product is CASSALGGAPYGYTF.

In its sample, this clone was seen once. This chain joins TRBV6-1 and TRBJ1-6, with a weak D call TRBD1 (5 bases). Looked up from germline, CDR1 is MNHNS and CDR2 is SASEGT. This CDR3 contains 15 residues. Trimming left V 1 base short and J 6 bases short, with 10 bases between. In nucleotides, the CDR3 is TGTGCCAGCAGTGAAGTAGGCAGGGCTAATTCACCCCTCCACTTT. Translation gives CASSEVGRANSPLHF.

This chain joins TRBV7-6 and TRBJ1-1; 8 nucleotides line up with TRBD1. Germline CDR1 and CDR2: SGHVS and FNYEAQ. This CDR3 contains 14 residues. Trimming took 5 bases from V and 2 from J; bases not matched to a gene: 4. CDR3 residues: CASSTGQGNTEAFF. In DNA, the CDR3 is TGTGCCAGCAGCACCGGACAGGGAAACACTGAAGCTTTCTTT.

The gene calls are TRBV9 and TRBJ2-1, with D possibly TRBD1 on 6 matching bases. Trimming shortened V by 3 bases and J by 7 bases, and 11 bases separated the two germline ends. The V gene's germline CDR1 is SGDLS and CDR2 YYNGEE. The CDR3 contains 13 residues. The CDR3 DNA is TGTGCCAGCAGCGCCACGACAGGTAATGAGCAGTTCTTC. It specifies CASSATTGNEQFF.

The chain employs TRBV5-1 and TRBJ1-2; 7 nucleotides match TRBD1. V shed 3 bases and J 2 bases; nucleotides not matched to a gene: 7. This CDR3 contains 15 residues. Germline CDR1 SGHRS, CDR2 YFSETQ. DNA of the CDR3: TGCGCCAGCAGCTCGGAAGGCAGGGGGAACTATGGCTACACCTTC. Protein sequence: CASSSEGRGNYGYTF.

The V call is TRBV6-2 or TRBV6-3, the J call TRBJ1-3; no firm D call. The V end was cut by 6 bases, the J end by 4 bases, with 10 bases between. Germline V gives CDR1 MNHEY, CDR2 SVGEGT. This CDR3 contains 13 residues. CDR3 sequence reads: CASSDEAGNTIYF. The CDR3 region has the DNA TGTGCCAGCAGCGACGAGGCCGGAAACACCATATATTTT.

The chain has TRBV5-4 and TRBJ2-1, with a tentative D call TRBD2 (7 bases). Germline V gene sequence: CDR1 SGHNT, CDR2 YYREEE (reference sequence). This CDR3 spans 15 amino acids. V lost 2 bases and J 4 bases, leaving 13 bases between the germline ends. CDR3 bases: TGTGCCAGCAGCTTCCGGCGGGGGCCTTACAATGAGCAGTTCTTC. Encoded protein: CASSFRRGPYNEQFF.

The J gene is TRBJ2-5, the V gene TRBV29-1, with 7 bases identical to TRBD1. The CDR3 consists of 13 residues. With V trimmed by 3 bases and J by 5 bases, 6 bases remained unmatched. Per the germline V gene, CDR1 is SQVTM and CDR2 is ANQGSEA. CDR3 DNA: TGCAGCGTTGACAACAGGGGACCGGAGACCCAGTACTTC. This sequence encodes CSVDNRGPETQYF.

J is TRBJ1-1 and V is TRBV7-2, with 8 bases matching TRBD1. The V and J ends lost 0 bases and 10 bases, in that order; junction bases with no gene match: 1. Germline CDR1 is SGHTA and CDR2 is FQGNSA. This CDR3 is 12 amino acids long. CDR3 sequence: CASSLAGTGAFF. The CDR3 region has the DNA TGTGCCAGCAGCTTAGCCGGGACAGGAGCTTTCTTT.